The 9 T cell receptor beta chains below come from one sample, sequenced in a study of blood T cell repertoires in COVID-19. The method was immunoSEQ multiplex PCR; TCRdb's version includes in-frame clones alone and lacks a portion of them. The table has 50,000 to 80,000 clones, 75% to 95% seen once; the top ten hold over 8%. The sample was peripheral blood. The receptors derive from a woman of 80 years or more with active COVID-19.

The sample holds one count of this clone. This chain joins TRBV6-6 and TRBJ2-1; 7 positions agree with TRBD1. The CDR3 totals 15 residues. J was trimmed by 1 base and V by 7 bases; bases with no gene match: 7. Germline values: CDR1 MNHNY, CDR2 SVGAGI (reference sequence). The CDR3 region has the DNA TGTGCCAGCACCGAAGACAGGGCATCCTACAATGAGCAGTTCTTC. Protein: CASTEDRASYNEQFF.

J is TRBJ1-5 and V is TRBV2, with a tentative D call TRBD1 (5 bases). This CDR3 is 13 amino acids long. Deletions cut 8 bases from V and 3 bases from J, with 11 bases between. Germline-derived CDR1 and CDR2 are SNHLY and FYNNEI. CDR3 nucleotide sequence: TGTGCCAGCCAGCGGGACGCCAATCAGCCCCAGCATTTT. The encoded protein is CASQRDANQPQHF.

This chain connects TRBV5-5 to TRBJ2-5; D possibly corresponds to TRBD1 (6 bases). The CDR3 consists of 19 residues. Looked up from germline, CDR1 is SGHKS and CDR2 is YYEKEE (reference sequence). The germline V and J ends were trimmed by 3 bases and 2 bases, with 26 bases remaining between them. In DNA form, the CDR3 reads TGTGCCAGCAGCTCATACGAGACCCGGGACAAAAACGCTCAAGAGACCCAGTACTTC. Protein: CASSSYETRDKNAQETQYF.

The table lists this clone with a few counts. The rearrangement links TRBV3-1 (or the pseudogene TRBV3-2) to TRBJ1-2; D gene ambiguous. V lost 0 bases, J lost 4 bases, and 12 bases lay in between. The CDR3 runs to 15 residues. From germline, CDR1 is LGHDT and CDR2 YNNKEL (reference sequence). CDR3 bases: TGTGCCAGCAGCCAAGAAATATCAGGAACCTATGGCTACACCTTC. Residues: CASSQEISGTYGYTF.

The V gene is TRBV6-5, the J gene TRBJ2-5, with 9 bases aligning to TRBD1. V shed 5 bases and J 5 bases; nucleotides not matched to a gene: 9. Germline V gene sequence: CDR1 MNHEY, CDR2 SVGAGI. The CDR3 consists of 15 residues. DNA of the CDR3: TGTGCCAGCAGTCCTAATCGGGACAGGGAGGAGACCCAGTACTTC. Translating gives CASSPNRDREETQYF.

The chain couples TRBV5-8 to TRBJ1-6, with TRBD1 as a possible D gene (5 bases). The CDR3 totals 14 residues. Germline V CDR1 and CDR2: SGHTS, YDEGEE. The V end was cut by 4 bases, the J end by 8 bases, with 13 bases between. The CDR3 DNA follows: TGTGCCAGCAGCGTCGACAGTGGGTATTCACCCCTCCACTTT. This sequence encodes CASSVDSGYSPLHF.

J is TRBJ1-5 and V is TRBV4-2; 9 positions match TRBD1. The CDR3 is 15 amino acids. Germline V CDR1 and CDR2: LGHNA, YNFKEQ. V lost 0 bases, J lost 7 bases, and 4 bases stayed unmatched. The CDR3 nucleotides are TGTGCCAGCAGCCAAGAGGGACAGGGACGCCAGCCCCAGCATTTT. Protein: CASSQEGQGRQPQHF.

The chain recombines TRBV6-5 with TRBJ2-2; 9 bases line up with TRBD1. The trim removed 7 bases at V and 8 bases at J, leaving 11 bases unmatched. The CDR3 runs 15 residues. Per germline, CDR1 MNHEY and CDR2 SVGAGI. In DNA form, the CDR3 reads TGTGCCAGCACCTACCCGGGACAGGGAACGGGGGAGCTGTTTTTT. Its protein is CASTYPGQGTGELFF.

The rearrangement uses TRBV5-1 and TRBJ2-7; 7 positions match TRBD1. This CDR3 is built from 14 residues. CDR1 and CDR2 from the germline V gene are SGHRS and YFSETQ. The trim removed 4 bases at V and 3 bases at J, leaving 7 bases unmatched. CDR3: CASSPNRGDYEQYF. The CDR3 DNA sequence: TGCGCCAGCAGCCCTAACAGGGGCGACTACGAGCAGTACTTC.